The sequence of this T cell receptor (beta chain) was determined in a study of CD8+CD57+ T cells in acquired aplastic anemia. Study results and limitations: About 29 CD8+ CDR3 sequences occurred in both the patients and the controls. Between the patient and control groups, CD8+ Simpson's diversity did not differ significantly.

CDR3 and TCR beta VDJ profiling relied on genomic DNA as the template. From the reads, TCRdb called clonotypes with MiXCR, one entry per CDR3 protein. The sample lists about 420,000 distinct CDR3 sequences, around 68% seen once, with less than 4% in the top ten. As regards this clonotype: No antigen is known for it. At one end, the junction sequence differs from germline, possibly due to a read error.

The TCR was taken from a human donor in good health, serving as a control. The sequencing input was sorted CD4+, CD8+, or CD8+CD57+ T cells (not recorded which) from PBMCs.

Written as DNA, the CDR3 is TGCAGTGCTTTTTCTGGGAGTTGGGAGACCCGGTACTTC. This gives the protein CSAFSGSWETRYF. The V gene is TRBV20-1, the J gene TRBJ2-5, with D perhaps matching TRBD2 (5 bases). Germline V gene lookup returns CDR1 DFQATT and CDR2 SNEGSKA (reference sequence). The CDR3 sequence is 13 residues long.